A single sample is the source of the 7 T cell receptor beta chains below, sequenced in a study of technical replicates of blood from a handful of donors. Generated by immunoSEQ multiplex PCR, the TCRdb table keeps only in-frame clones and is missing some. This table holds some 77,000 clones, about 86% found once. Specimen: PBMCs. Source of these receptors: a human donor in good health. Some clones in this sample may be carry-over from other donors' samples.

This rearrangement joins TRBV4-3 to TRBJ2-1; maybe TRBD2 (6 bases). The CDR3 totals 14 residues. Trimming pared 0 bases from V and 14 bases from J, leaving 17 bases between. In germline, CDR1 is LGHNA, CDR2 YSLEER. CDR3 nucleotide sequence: TGCGCCAGCAGCCAAGACTGGACATCGGGGGTGGAGTTCTTC. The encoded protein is CASSQDWTSGVEFF.

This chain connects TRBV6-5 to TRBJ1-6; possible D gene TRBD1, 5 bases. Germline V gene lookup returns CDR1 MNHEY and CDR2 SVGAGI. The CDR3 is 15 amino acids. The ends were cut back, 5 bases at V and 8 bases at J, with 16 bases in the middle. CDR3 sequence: CASSAGHQSDSPLHF. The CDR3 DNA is TGTGCCAGCAGTGCAGGACACCAATCGGATTCACCCCTCCACTTT.

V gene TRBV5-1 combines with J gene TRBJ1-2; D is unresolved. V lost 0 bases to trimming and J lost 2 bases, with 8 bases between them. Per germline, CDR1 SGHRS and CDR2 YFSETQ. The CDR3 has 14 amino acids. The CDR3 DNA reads TGCGCCAGCAGCTTGGACAGAGCCAACTATGGCTACACCTTC. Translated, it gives CASSLDRANYGYTF. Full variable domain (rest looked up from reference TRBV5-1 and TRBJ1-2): KAGVTQTPRYLIKTRGQQVTLSCSPISGHRSVSWYQQTPGQGLQFLFEYFSETQRNKGNFPGRFSGRQFSNSRSEMNVSTLELGDSALYLCASSLDRANYGYTFGSGTRLTVV.

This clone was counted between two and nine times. The CDR3, as DNA: TGTGCCAGCAGTTACTCGGGACAGCCTATCCACGAGCAGTACTTC. It translates to CASSYSGQPIHEQYF. The V and J genes are TRBV6-5 and TRBJ2-7; TRBD1 matches at 7 bases. This CDR3 is 15 amino acids long. Germline V gene lookup returns CDR1 MNHEY and CDR2 SVGAGI. Unmatched junction bases numbered 7, after V lost 0 bases and J lost 5 bases.

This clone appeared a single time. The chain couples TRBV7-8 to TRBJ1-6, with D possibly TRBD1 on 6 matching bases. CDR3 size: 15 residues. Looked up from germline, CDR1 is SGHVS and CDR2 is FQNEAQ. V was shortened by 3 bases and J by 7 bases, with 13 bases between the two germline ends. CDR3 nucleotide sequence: TGTGCCAGCAGCTTTCTGACAGGATTAAATTCACCCCTCCACTTT. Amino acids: CASSFLTGLNSPLHF.

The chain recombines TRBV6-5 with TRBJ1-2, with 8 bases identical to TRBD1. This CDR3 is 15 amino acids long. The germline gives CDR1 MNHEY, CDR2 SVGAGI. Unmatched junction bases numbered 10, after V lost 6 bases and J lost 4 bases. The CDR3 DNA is TGTGCCAGCAGACCAGGGACAGGTGCTATCTATGGCTACACCTTC. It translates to CASRPGTGAIYGYTF.

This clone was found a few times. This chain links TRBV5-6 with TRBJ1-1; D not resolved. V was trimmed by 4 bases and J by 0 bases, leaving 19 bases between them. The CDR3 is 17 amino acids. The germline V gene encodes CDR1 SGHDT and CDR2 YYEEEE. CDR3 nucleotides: TGTGCCAGCAGCGTATCCTATACCGAGCTCATGAACACTGAAGCTTTCTTT. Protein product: CASSVSYTELMNTEAFF.